These 10 T cell receptor beta chains share one sample of origin, sequenced in a study of blood T cell repertoires in COVID-19. Sequenced by immunoSEQ multiplex PCR; TCRdb stores in-frame clones only, minus some. This table has more than 65,000 clones, about 85% appearing once. Sequenced material: peripheral blood. These receptor sequences come from a man between 60 and 75 years old with active or convalescent COVID-19.

This chain links TRBV6-5 with TRBJ1-3, with D maybe TRBD1 (6 bases). In germline, CDR1 is MNHEY, CDR2 SVGAGI. This CDR3 has 14 amino acids. The V gene lost 9 bases and the J gene lost 0 bases, with 12 bases spanning the gap. CDR3 bases: TGTGCCAGTTCTGACAGGCCCTCTGGAAACACCATATATTTT. Amino acid sequence: CASSDRPSGNTIYF.

This clone was counted only a few times. The chain carries TRBV19 and TRBJ2-5, with TRBD2 identical over 10 bases. With V trimmed by 2 bases and J by 5 bases, 5 bases remained unmatched. CDR1 is LNHDA and CDR2 is SQIVND in the germline V gene (reference sequence). The CDR3 has 15 residues. In DNA, the CDR3 is TGTGCCAGTAGTATATCGAGCGGGGGGGCTGAGACCCAGTACTTC. Amino acids: CASSISSGGAETQYF.

This clone was seen a single time. The chain joins TRBV4-3 to TRBJ2-2; TRBD2 is a possible D gene (6 bases). The CDR3 extends over 16 amino acids. The V and J ends lost 1 base and 0 bases respectively, with 9 bases between them. Looked up from germline, CDR1 is LGHNA and CDR2 is YSLEER. The CDR3 here is CASSQGGTSNTGELFF. The CDR3 coding sequence is TGCGCCAGCAGCCAAGGCGGGACTTCGAACACCGGGGAGCTGTTTTTT.

V usage is TRBV5-4 and J usage is TRBJ2-1, with TRBD2 matching 13 bases. J gave up 5 bases and V 3 bases, and 2 bases lay outside the gene matches. The CDR3 runs 15 residues. Per the germline V gene, CDR1 is SGHNT and CDR2 is YYREEE (reference sequence). The CDR3 loop reads CASSSGLAGHNEQFF. CDR3 bases: TGTGCCAGCAGCTCGGGACTAGCGGGGCACAATGAGCAGTTCTTC.

This clone was seen more than once but under ten times. This sample also contains other DNA sequences that code for the same CDR3. The chain recombines TRBV6-2 or TRBV6-3 with TRBJ2-1; the D gene is possibly TRBD1 (5 bases). Germline lookup yields CDR1 MNHEY and CDR2 SVGEGT. This CDR3 spans 15 amino acids. V was trimmed by 6 bases and J by 7 bases, leaving 19 bases between them. The CDR3 sequence: CASSPRGRGRNEQFF. DNA for the CDR3: TGTGCCAGCAGCCCACGAGGAAGGGGTAGAAATGAGCAGTTCTTC.

The chain recombines TRBV5-5 with TRBJ1-1; maybe TRBD1 (5 bases). V was pared by 6 bases and J by 0 bases, with 12 bases between. Germline loops: CDR1 SGHKS, CDR2 YYEKEE (reference sequence). The CDR3 spans 14 residues. The CDR3 here is CASTGGWVNTEAFF. The CDR3 DNA follows: TGTGCCAGCACCGGGGGATGGGTGAACACTGAAGCTTTCTTT.

The J gene is TRBJ1-2, the V gene TRBV19; D may be TRBD1 (5 bases). CDR1 and CDR2 from the germline V gene are LNHDA and SQIVND (reference sequence). The CDR3 runs 12 residues. Trimming pared 2 bases from V and 4 bases from J, leaving 5 bases between. This CDR3 reads CASSIQGYGYTF. In nucleotides, the CDR3 is TGTGCCAGTAGTATACAGGGCTATGGCTACACCTTC.

The chain joins TRBV7-8 to TRBJ2-1; no clear D gene. The V and J ends lost 5 bases and 13 bases respectively, with 15 bases between them. Germline values: CDR1 SGHVS, CDR2 FQNEAQ. The CDR3 spans 12 residues. This CDR3 reads CASSQYNGFQFF. CDR3 nucleotides: TGTGCCAGCAGCCAGTATAACGGTTTCCAGTTCTTC. The full variable domain, completed using reference TRBV7-8 and TRBJ2-1, is GAGVSQSPRYKVAKRGQDVALRCDPISGHVSLFWYQQALGQGPEFLTYFQNEAQLDKSGLPSDRFFAERPEGSVSTLKIQRTQQEDSAVYLCASSQYNGFQFFGPGTRLTVL.

The genes are TRBV5-1 and TRBJ1-1; 8 positions agree with TRBD1. V gave up 2 bases and J gave up 0 bases; unmatched junction bases: 6. The CDR3 has 16 amino acids. In germline, CDR1 is SGHRS, CDR2 YFSETQ. As DNA, the CDR3 is TGCGCCAGCAGCTTTGGACAGGGCGGAATGAACACTGAAGCTTTCTTT. It yields the protein CASSFGQGGMNTEAFF. The full variable domain, with the rest looked up from reference TRBV5-1 and TRBJ1-1, is KAGVTQTPRYLIKTRGQQVTLSCSPISGHRSVSWYQQTPGQGLQFLFEYFSETQRNKGNFPGRFSGRQFSNSRSEMNVSTLELGDSALYLCASSFGQGGMNTEAFFGQGTRLTVV.

This chain uses TRBV5-1 with TRBJ2-7; 8 nucleotides line up with TRBD1. Germline trimming cut 4 bases from V and 2 bases from J; bases unmatched to any gene: 5. The CDR3 has 14 amino acids. Germline V gene data show CDR1 as SGHRS and CDR2 as YFSETQ. The CDR3 region is CASSPRDRTYEQYF. CDR3 nucleotide sequence: TGCGCCAGCAGCCCCCGGGACAGGACCTACGAGCAGTACTTC.